This T cell receptor (beta chain) emerged from a study of immune evolution from preneoplasia to lung adenocarcinoma. The study's findings and limits: Later-stage lesions seemingly showed higher T cell density and diversity than normal lung.

CDR1 is WSHSY and CDR2 is SAAADI in the germline V gene. Trimming cost V 4 bases and J 7 bases; bases outside gene matches: 5. CDR3 length: 14 residues. Measured with immunoSEQ multiplex PCR; TCRdb has only the in-frame clones, and not every one. The data show about 2,500 clones, with over 75% seen just once and about 9.9% held by the top ten. In the case of this clone: The antigen remains unidentified.

This receptor was obtained from a person aged 45-60 years with lung adenocarcinoma. V gene TRBV10-2 combines with J gene TRBJ2-4; 9 nucleotides align to TRBD1. Sequences were obtained from FFPE normal lung tissue adjacent to the tumor. For the CDR3, the DNA is TGCGCCAGCAGTGCCGTGACAGGGGGTAACATTCAGTACTTC. Protein: CASSAVTGGNIQYF.